These 16 T cell receptor beta chains were sequenced from one sample in a study of chemoradiotherapy in HPV16-positive cancers. Assay used: immunoSEQ multiplex PCR; TCRdb lists only in-frame clones, some missing. The table shows 40,000 or so clones, with around 76% occurring only once. The input for sequencing was blood, taken from a patient who underwent chemoradiotherapy. These receptor sequences come from a human donor with HPV-associated anogenital cancer.

The V call is TRBV28, the J call TRBJ1-2, with TRBD1 matching over 8 bases. V lost 5 bases, J lost 5 bases, and 7 bases stayed unmatched. In germline, CDR1 is MDHEN, CDR2 SYDVKM. The CDR3 sequence is 14 residues long. For the CDR3, the DNA is TGTGCCAGCAGTACCGGGACAGGAACTTATGGCTACACCTTC. Translation gives CASSTGTGTYGYTF.

The chain carries TRBV5-1 and TRBJ2-7; D may correspond to TRBD1 or TRBD2 (6 bases each). Looked up from germline, CDR1 is SGHRS and CDR2 is YFSETQ. The CDR3 consists of 14 residues. The ends were cut back, 0 bases at V and 1 base at J, with 8 bases in the middle. The CDR3 DNA follows: TGCGCCAGCAGCTTGGCGGGGGCTTCCTACGAGCAGTACTTC. Protein sequence: CASSLAGASYEQYF.

This chain links TRBV18 with TRBJ1-5; 7 bases are a match to TRBD1. Germline values: CDR1 KGHSH, CDR2 LQKENI. V trimming: 5 bases; J trimming: 6 bases; junction bases outside the gene matches: 10. The CDR3 covers 15 residues. The DNA for the CDR3 is TGTGCCAGCTCATTTACGGGGACAGATGGTCAGCCCCAGCATTTT. Translation: CASSFTGTDGQPQHF. Full variable domain (outside the CDR3, taken from reference TRBV18 and TRBJ1-5): NAGVMQNPRHLVRRRGQEARLRCSPMKGHSHVYWYRQLPEEGLKFMVYLQKENIIDESGMPKERFSAEFPKEGPSILRIQQVVRGDSAAYFCASSFTGTDGQPQHFGDGTRLSIL.

The chain has TRBV7-8 and TRBJ2-4; no firm D call. Looked up from germline, CDR1 is SGHVS and CDR2 is FQNEAQ. Trimming cost V 4 bases and J 9 bases, with 13 bases left between them. This CDR3 has 13 amino acids. The CDR3 loop reads CASSSPASSIQYF. CDR3 nucleotides: TGTGCCAGCAGCTCTCCGGCGAGTAGCATTCAGTACTTC.

The CDR3 DNA reads TGCGCCAGCAGCCAAGAGAGGCCTTTTAGGACAGGAGGCCTGGAGCAGTACTTC. This codes for CASSQERPFRTGGLEQYF. The V call is TRBV4-1, the J call TRBJ2-7, with 7 bases fitting TRBD1. CDR3 length: 18 amino acids. V was pared by 0 bases and J by 7 bases, with 18 bases of the junction left unmatched. Germline V gene sequence: CDR1 MGHRA, CDR2 YSYEKL.

This chain connects TRBV18 to TRBJ2-7; possible D gene TRBD2, 6 bases. Germline loops: CDR1 KGHSH, CDR2 LQKENI. CDR3 length: 15 residues. V shed 3 bases and J shed 1 base, with 13 bases lying between them. The CDR3 nucleotides read TGTGCCAGCTCACCGGCGGGTAGCGGTTCCTACGAGCAGTACTTC. Protein: CASSPAGSGSYEQYF.

The J gene is TRBJ2-3, the V gene TRBV4-2, with D possibly matching TRBD2 (5 bases). Trimming cost V 2 bases and J 9 bases, with 24 bases left between them. Germline CDR1 is LGHNA and CDR2 is YNFKEQ. This CDR3 comprises 17 residues. CDR3 bases: TGTGCCAGCAGCCAATCCTCACCCTCTTCTATTGAGGGCACGCAGTATTTT. Amino acid sequence: CASSQSSPSSIEGTQYF.

This clone has a single count. CDR3 in DNA: TGCGCCAGCAGCGGACAGGGTGGGGGTAACACCGGGGAGCTGTTTTTT. It specifies CASSGQGGGNTGELFF. V usage is TRBV5-1 and J usage is TRBJ2-2, with 8 bases that match TRBD1. Trimming removed 4 bases from V and 2 bases from J; junction bases left unmatched: 7. The CDR3 runs to 16 residues. Germline V CDR1 and CDR2: SGHRS, YFSETQ. Drawing the rest from reference TRBV5-1 and TRBJ2-2, the complete variable domain is KAGVTQTPRYLIKTRGQQVTLSCSPISGHRSVSWYQQTPGQGLQFLFEYFSETQRNKGNFPGRFSGRQFSNSRSEMNVSTLELGDSALYLCASSGQGGGNTGELFFGEGSRLTVL.

This clone was counted once. The V and J genes are TRBV5-1 and TRBJ2-1; D unclear. CDR1 and CDR2 (germline): SGHRS, YFSETQ. The CDR3 runs 12 residues. V was clipped by 1 base and J by 6 bases, with 5 bases between them. DNA of the CDR3: TGCGCCAGCAGCTTGACCCTCAATGAGCAGTTCTTC. Residues: CASSLTLNEQFF.

This chain links TRBV15 with TRBJ1-3; TRBD1 is a possible D gene (5 bases). The CDR3 contains 15 residues. V gave up 4 bases and J gave up 2 bases, with 12 bases separating them. CDR1 LNHNV and CDR2 YYDKDF come from the germline V gene (reference sequence). The CDR3 DNA reads TGTGCCACCAGCAACCCAGGGTCCCCTGGAAACACCATATATTTT. Its protein product is CATSNPGSPGNTIYF.

The chain has TRBV9 and TRBJ1-4, with TRBD1 matching 7 bases. V lost 2 bases to trimming and J lost 2 bases; unmatched junction nucleotides: 6. This CDR3 comprises 16 residues. Germline CDR1 and CDR2: SGDLS and YYNGEE. CDR3 amino acids: CASSVGRGTTNEKLFF. The CDR3 DNA follows: TGTGCCAGCAGCGTTGGCAGGGGGACGACTAATGAAAAACTGTTTTTT.

The chain couples TRBV7-3 to TRBJ2-3; D remains unclear. The germline gives CDR1 SGHTA, CDR2 FQGTGA. CDR3 length: 14 residues. Trimming left V 1 base short and J 2 bases short, with 7 bases between. Here the CDR3 DNA reads TGTGCCAGCAGCTTAAGACTTACCACAGATACGCAGTATTTT. Translating gives CASSLRLTTDTQYF.

The chain uses TRBV5-1 and TRBJ2-7, with D hard to call. Germline CDR1 is SGHRS and CDR2 is YFSETQ. The CDR3 sequence is 13 residues long. V was trimmed by 1 base and J by 9 bases, leaving 14 bases between them. The CDR3 region has the DNA TGCGCCAGCAGCTTGATTACCACGAACCGGCAGTACTTC. Encoded protein: CASSLITTNRQYF.

This clone was seen once. J is TRBJ2-7 and V is TRBV5-1; 8 bases agree with TRBD2. Losses at the gene ends were 1 base for V and 3 bases for J; bases not matched to a gene: 18. The CDR3 length is 19 residues. CDR1 and CDR2 from the germline V gene are SGHRS and YFSETQ. DNA of the CDR3: TGCGCCAGCAGCTTGAGATTGGGTAGCGGGGCCCTAGACTTCTACGAGCAGTACTTC. Protein product: CASSLRLGSGALDFYEQYF.

This chain links TRBV11-2 with TRBJ2-1; 7 nucleotides agree with TRBD2. This CDR3 is built from 14 residues. Germline V lookup: CDR1 SGHAT, CDR2 FQNNGV. V lost 5 bases and J lost 7; bases outside the gene matches: 8. CDR3: CASSIGAGENEQFF. As DNA, the CDR3 is TGTGCCAGCAGCATTGGCGCGGGGGAAAATGAGCAGTTCTTC.

This rearrangement joins TRBV10-2 to TRBJ1-5; D remains unclear. V dropped 5 bases and J dropped 6 bases, with 11 bases sitting between them. This CDR3 comprises 13 residues. Germline CDR1 is WSHSY and CDR2 is SAAADI. CDR3 sequence: CASSRAHSQPQHF. In DNA form, the CDR3 reads TGCGCCAGCAGTAGGGCCCATAGTCAGCCCCAGCATTTT.